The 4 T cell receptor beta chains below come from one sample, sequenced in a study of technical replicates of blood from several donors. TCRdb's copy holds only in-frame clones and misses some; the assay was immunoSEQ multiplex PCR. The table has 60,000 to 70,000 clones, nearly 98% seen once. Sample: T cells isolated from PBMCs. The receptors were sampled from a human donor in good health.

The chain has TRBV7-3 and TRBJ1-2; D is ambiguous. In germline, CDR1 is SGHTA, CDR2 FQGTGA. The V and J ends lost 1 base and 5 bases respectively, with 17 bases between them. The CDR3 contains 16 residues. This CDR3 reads CASSLIESSLRYGYTF. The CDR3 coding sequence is TGTGCCAGCAGCTTAATTGAGTCGTCCCTACGGTATGGCTACACCTTC.

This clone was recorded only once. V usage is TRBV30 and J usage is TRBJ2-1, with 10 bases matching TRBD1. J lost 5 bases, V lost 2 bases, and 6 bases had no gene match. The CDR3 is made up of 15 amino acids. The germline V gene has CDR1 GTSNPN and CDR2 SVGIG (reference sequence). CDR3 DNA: TGTGCCTGGAGTACTGGGACAGGGGAGAACAATGAGCAGTTCTTC. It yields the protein CAWSTGTGENNEQFF.

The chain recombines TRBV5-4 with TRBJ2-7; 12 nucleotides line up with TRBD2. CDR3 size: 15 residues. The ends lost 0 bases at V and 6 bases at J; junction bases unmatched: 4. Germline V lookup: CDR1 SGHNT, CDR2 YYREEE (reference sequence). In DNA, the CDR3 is TGTGCCAGCAGCTTGGGGACTAGCGGGATCGGCGAGCAGTACTTC. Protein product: CASSLGTSGIGEQYF.

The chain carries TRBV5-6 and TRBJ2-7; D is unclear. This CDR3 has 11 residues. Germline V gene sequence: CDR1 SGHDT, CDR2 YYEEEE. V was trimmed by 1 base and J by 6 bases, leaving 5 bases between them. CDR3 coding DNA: TGTGCCAGCAGCTTGAGAGTCGAGCAGTACTTC. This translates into CASSLRVEQYF. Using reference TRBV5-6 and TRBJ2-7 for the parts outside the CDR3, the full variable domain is DAGVTQSPTHLIKTRGQQVTLRCSPKSGHDTVSWYQQALGQGPQFIFQYYEEEERQRGNFPDRFSGHQFPNYSSELNVNALLLGDSALYLCASSLRVEQYFGPGTRLTVT.